This TCR beta chain comes out of a study of blood T cell repertoires in COVID-19 (dated by TCRdb to 2020 to 2021). Notes on the research overall: Samples from collaborators originated in the United States, Italy and Spain and spanned both the acute and convalescent phases of COVID-19. The repertoires were made available in a free public database intended to serve as a resource for research on the immune response to SARS-CoV-2. The material from the prospective study consisted of cDNA or gDNA derived from T cells, B-cell-depleted T cells, or PBMCs. Samples came from the ongoing ImmuneRACE study (first 160 participants) plus 1,254 subjects from 6 global collaborators. Nearly every sample came with metadata listing a de-identified subject ID, COVID-19 status, age in years and sex. Where available, HLA class I and class II types were taken from metadata supplied by the sample provider and were not determined by assay-based typing. Deeply sampled blood TCRbeta repertoires from subjects exposed to, actively infected with, or recovered from COVID-19 were included in the dataset. General conclusions and limits of the study: How much clinical and demographic metadata was included differed by source and by participant, and the metadata was provided uncurated.

The CDR3 covers 13 residues, taking in both the cysteine and the phenylalanine. This entry keeps only the CDR3 DNA: 39 bases, framed from base 1. V is pared back by 3 bases and J by 3 bases, with 8 bases lying between the germline termini. As encoded in the germline V gene, CDR1 is SGHTA while CDR2 is FQGNSA. Whole blood was collected in K2EDTA tubes by collaborating institutions according to the institutions' own protocols. For TCRbeta analysis, collaborators shipped samples in one of three forms: frozen whole blood, isolated PBMCs, or DNA extracted from either of those sample types. A remark on this clone: Its cognate antigen has yet to be identified. Qualities for individual bases were not recorded, and no much larger clone is one base off.

TCRbeta CDR3 regions were amplified from genomic DNA using the immunoSEQ Assay, a bias-controlled multiplex PCR. The paper's processing steps were these. The number of nucleated cells in each sample was estimated from the amplification of reference gene primers within the assay. To quantify the absolute abundance of each unique TCRbeta CDR3 rearrangement, sequence reads were collapsed and filtered. Productive Simpson clonality was computed per sample as the square root of Simpson's diversity index over productive rearrangements. TCRdb mirrors the immuneACCESS table, restricted to in-frame sequences. Some clones are absent from its copies; in checked studies, under half trace to an unresolved V gene, and the reason for the others is unknown. For V, J and clone size, that table is used; D and trimming come from the DNA. Within this sample are around 300,000 clones, with about 83% of them counted one time only. The ten largest clones take up 2.5% to 3% of the sample.

The chain joins TRBV7-2 to TRBJ2-5; the D gene is perhaps TRBD2, from 5 matching bases. The receptor's source is a man aged 25 to 40 with active or convalescent COVID-19. Sequenced material: peripheral blood. At the DNA level, the sequence is TGTGCCAGCAGCTTTACTAGGGAAGAGACCCAGTACTTC. This yields the protein CASSFTREETQYF.